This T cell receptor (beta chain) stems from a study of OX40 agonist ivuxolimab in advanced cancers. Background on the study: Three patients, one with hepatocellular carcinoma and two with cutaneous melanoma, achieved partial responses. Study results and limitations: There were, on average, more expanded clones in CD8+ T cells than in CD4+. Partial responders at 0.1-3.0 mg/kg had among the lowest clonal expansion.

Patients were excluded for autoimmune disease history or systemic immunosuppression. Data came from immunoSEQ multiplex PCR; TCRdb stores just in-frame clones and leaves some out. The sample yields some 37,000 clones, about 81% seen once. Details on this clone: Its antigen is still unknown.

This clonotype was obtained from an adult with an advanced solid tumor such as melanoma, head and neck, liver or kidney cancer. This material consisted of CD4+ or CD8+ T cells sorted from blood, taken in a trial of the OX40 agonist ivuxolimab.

CDR3 DNA sequence: TGTGCCAGCGTGTCCCTTACGAGGAAGACCCAGTACTTC. This sequence encodes CASVSLTRKTQYF. The V and J genes are TRBV6-6 and TRBJ2-5, with D unclear. Trimming removed 8 bases at V and 6 bases at J, with 16 bases between. The germline V gene has CDR1 MNHNY and CDR2 SVGAGI (reference sequence). The CDR3 contains 13 residues.